The clone carrying this TCR beta chain was detected only once. The sample is drawn from a study of blood T cell repertoires in COVID-19. Study information: Researchers got acute and convalescent COVID-19 samples from the United States, Italy and Spain. PBMCs, B-cell-depleted T cells, or T cells were the source of the cDNA or gDNA that made up the material.

Seattle patients were enrolled during active infection and followed longitudinally. The germline V gene has CDR1 SGHRS and CDR2 YFSETQ. Trimming took 3 bases from V and 6 from J; bases not matched to a gene: 2. The CDR3 covers 12 residues. Original analysis: Using reference gene primer amplification, nucleated cell counts were estimated. Here immunoSEQ multiplex PCR was the method, and the copy in TCRdb shows in-frame clones only, minus some. The V and J calls and clone size are taken from that table; D and trimming were inferred from the DNA. The sample includes fewer than 350,000 clones, 80% to 90% of them seen just once.

The specimen sequenced was peripheral blood. This sequence was found in a woman between 65 and 79 years old with COVID-19, enrolled during active disease. This rearrangement joins TRBV5-1 to TRBJ2-7; 8 nucleotides agree with TRBD1. The CDR3 sequence is CASSSDRGEQYF. The CDR3 DNA sequence: TGCGCCAGCAGCTCCGACAGGGGCGAGCAGTACTTC. The whole variable domain, remainder taken from reference TRBV5-1 and TRBJ2-7, is KAGVTQTPRYLIKTRGQQVTLSCSPISGHRSVSWYQQTPGQGLQFLFEYFSETQRNKGNFPGRFSGRQFSNSRSEMNVSTLELGDSALYLCASSSDRGEQYFGPGTRLTVT.